The present entry profiles one TCR beta chain with its context. This clonotype was counted many times. No antigen is known for it. The input lacks base qualities; no much larger clone sits a single base away. These reads were obtained on an Illumina NovaSeq 6000. Using 5'RACE with constant-segment primers, TCRalpha and TCRbeta cDNA libraries were constructed, with sample barcodes and unique molecular identifiers added in the process. RNA was extracted from every sample with Trizol reagent. Library amplification was performed in two PCR steps, and a second sample barcode and Illumina TruSeq adapters were introduced in the second step. Libraries were sequenced on an Illumina NovaSeq with 2 x 150 bp paired-end reads. The authors' analysis ran thus. Reads were demultiplexed and collapsed into UMI-guided consensus sequences with migec v1.2.7. With mixcr v2.1.11, UMI consensuses were aligned to TRA and TRB V and J templates and assembled into clonotypes. A clonotype was counted as expanded or contracted only when both edgeR and NoisET called the clonotype significant, with the noise models trained on biological replicates. For edgeR calls, the cutoffs were a false discovery rate-adjusted p below 0.01 and a log2 fold-change threshold of 1. As an exploratory analysis of dynamics, max-normalized trajectories of the 1000 most abundant clonotypes were examined with PCA combined with hierarchical clustering. Separately sequenced CD4+ and CD8+ repertoires were used to assign a CD4 or CD8 phenotype to each responding clone. TCRdb reanalyzed the raw reads on its own, using fastp at Q25 for trimming and MiXCR for clone calling, and kept in-frame beta chains. A single entry per CDR3 protein holds the most common genes and DNA from its merged rows. These V and J calls derive from TCRdb rather than the authors' analysis. The sample table lists about 270,000 distinct CDR3 sequences, under 20% of them with a count of one. The top ten clones comprise roughly 25% of the sample.

This entry comes from a study of T-cell memory formation after mild COVID-19 (dated by TCRdb to 2020 to 2022). As for the study more broadly: TCR sequence clusters from the two donors were largely donor specific. T-cell clones expanding and contracting after mild COVID-19 in a couple of donors were tracked by longitudinal TCRalpha and TCRbeta repertoire sequencing. The cohort comprised two young, previously healthy adult volunteers, one female and one male.

Ficoll-Paque density gradient centrifugation was the method used to isolate PBMCs. For this chain, trimming is 1 base at the V end and 4 bases at the J end, and the number of junction bases without a gene match is 0. For CDR1 and CDR2, the germline V gene lists LGHNA and YNFKEQ. The CDR3 numbers 16 residues from cysteine through phenylalanine. This entry keeps only the CDR3 DNA: 48 bases, framed from base 1. Results the study describes overall, beyond this receptor: Some responding clones were detected in pre-infection memory, suggesting pre-existing cross-reactive memory T cells joined the SARS-CoV-2 response. Only a couple of mild cases were covered in the study, and larger cohorts including severe cases with pre-infection samples were considered necessary. The second-wave clones that peaked on day 37 were not confirmed to be SARS-CoV-2 specific. Contracting CD4+ clones were located mainly in the CM and EM memory subsets, whereas CD8+ clones were found to be enriched in EMRA. Clones that contracted from day 15 to 85 showed balanced CD4/CD8 phenotypes, whereas a second wave of clones that expanded from day 15 to 37 leaned towards CD4+.

The sequence is built from TRBV4-2 and TRBJ2-3; 15 junctional bases match TRBD2. The sequenced material came from PBMCs or a T cell subset sorted from them (not recorded which). This receptor was identified in a man between 18 and 29 years old who had mild COVID-19 (a few samples of this study predate the infection). The sample titles of this study are shuffled in the database, so cell type and time point are left out; the donor was told from shared clones. This receptor carries the CDR3 CASSQGTSGGADTQYF. DNA sequence: TGTGCCAGCAGCCAAGGGACTAGCGGGGGGGCAGATACGCAGTATTTT.